This entry lists 11 T cell receptor beta chains sequenced from one sample in a study of regulatory T cells in long-lasting Graves disease (dated by TCRdb to the early 2020s). The library relied on multiplex PCR. The instrument given in TCRdb is Illumina HiSeq 4000. iRepertoire HTBI primers and Arm-PCR amplification of CDR3 regions were used to construct TCR beta libraries. In TCRdb, the public reads were trimmed at Q25 with fastp and aligned with MiXCR, with productive beta chains retained. Rows matching on CDR3 protein sequence are summarized as one entry with the most common DNA and genes. Present in this sample are 390,000 or so distinct CDR3 sequences, 10% to 15% of which were seen just once. 15% to 20% of the sample lies in the top ten. Read against the paper, the sample's time point label means: newly diagnosed GD, antithyroid drugs for less than 3 months. RNA was extracted from PBMCs in TRIzol for both TCR sequencing and RNA sequencing.

This sample was shared with a second study, whose subject was T cells in Graves' hyperthyroidism and ophthalmopathy.

Sample: peripheral blood mononuclear cells (PBMCs), taken at new diagnosis, from a patient treated with antithyroid drugs. The receptor set was obtained from a woman aged 18 to 35 with Graves disease. Donor details come from another sample of the same person, matched by shared clones.

Many counts were recorded for this clonotype. This chain joins TRBV11-2 and TRBJ1-2; D is unresolved. V lost 6 bases and J lost 5, with 13 bases in between. Per germline, CDR1 SGHAT and CDR2 FQNNGV. This CDR3 spans 13 amino acids. As DNA, the CDR3 is TGTGCCAGCAGTTATAATGGGTTATATGGCTACACCTTC. Translated: CASSYNGLYGYTF.

This clonotype has ten or more counts. This chain joins TRBV20-1 and TRBJ1-5; D is uncertain. V was shortened by 0 bases and J by 4 bases, with 13 bases between the two germline ends. Looked up from germline, CDR1 is DFQATT and CDR2 is SNEGSKA (reference sequence). The length of the CDR3 is 15 residues. CDR3 coding DNA: TGCAGTGCTAGAGATCTGGGATGGGATAATCAGCCCCAGCATTTT. Amino acids: CSARDLGWDNQPQHF.

The rearrangement links TRBV29-1 to TRBJ2-5, with 9 positions matching TRBD2. CDR3 size: 13 residues. CDR1 is SQVTM and CDR2 is ANQGSEA in the germline V gene. V lost 7 bases, J lost 4 bases, and 7 bases stayed unmatched. The CDR3 reads CSGGAGGLETQYF. The DNA of the CDR3 is TGCAGCGGGGGTGCGGGGGGGTTAGAGACCCAGTACTTC.

This clonotype was observed many times. This chain links TRBV24-1 with TRBJ1-5; D may be TRBD1 (6 bases). The V end lost 4 bases, the J end lost 5 bases, and 11 bases lay between the germline ends. This CDR3 contains 14 residues. Germline CDR1 is KGHDR and CDR2 is SFDVKD. The CDR3 loop is CATSDLSGDQPQHF. The CDR3 nucleotides read TGTGCCACCAGTGACTTATCAGGGGATCAGCCCCAGCATTTT.

This sequence joins TRBV10-3 and TRBJ1-2; the D gene is possibly TRBD1 (5 bases). Trimming cost V 6 bases and J 1 base, with 12 bases left between them. The CDR3 is 14 amino acids. From germline, CDR1 is ENHRY and CDR2 SYGVKD. Written as DNA, the CDR3 is TGTGCCATCAGGGGTTTCGACAGTAACTATGGCTACACCTTC. Its protein is CAIRGFDSNYGYTF.

This clonotype was picked up many times. This chain joins TRBV28 and TRBJ2-7, with 8 bases fitting TRBD2. Germline V gene lookup returns CDR1 MDHEN and CDR2 SYDVKM. The J segment lost 2 bases and the V segment lost 3 bases, leaving 3 bases of the junction unmatched. The length of the CDR3 is 14 residues. The CDR3 bases are TGTGCCAGCAGTTTCTGGCGGGGGGCCTACGAGCAGTACTTC. Protein: CASSFWRGAYEQYF.

This clonotype was counted at least ten times. This rearrangement joins TRBV10-3 to TRBJ2-7; tentative D call: TRBD2 (5 bases). Trimming took 7 bases from V and 3 from J, leaving 13 bases between them. Looked up from germline, CDR1 is ENHRY and CDR2 is SYGVKD. This CDR3 contains 13 residues. The CDR3 DNA is TGTGCCATCAAGGTCGGGGAAGGCTACGAGCAGTACTTC. Translating gives CAIKVGEGYEQYF.

This clonotype was seen more than once but under ten times. The chain links TRBV6-1 to TRBJ1-5, with D possibly TRBD1 on 5 matching bases. The length of the CDR3 is 18 residues. The V end was cut by 5 bases, the J end by 1 base, with 21 bases between. Per the germline V gene, CDR1 is MNHNS and CDR2 is SASEGT. Written as DNA, the CDR3 is TGTGCCAGCAGTCTGATGGTGGGGGGGACCTTAAGCAATCAGCCCCAGCATTTT. Translated, it gives CASSLMVGGTLSNQPQHF.

This clonotype was found a few times. The chain uses TRBV14 and TRBJ2-3; a weak D match, TRBD2 (5 bases). V was clipped by 5 bases and J by 7 bases, with 7 bases between them. From germline, CDR1 is SGHDN and CDR2 FVKESK. This CDR3 region has 11 residues. CDR3 bases: TGTGCCAGCAGCTCTAGCAATACGCAGTATTTT. Protein product: CASSSSNTQYF.

This clonotype was recorded at least ten times. This chain uses TRBV6-5 with TRBJ2-2, with 7 bases identical to TRBD2. The V segment lost 3 bases and the J segment 7 bases; nucleotides outside the gene matches: 14. CDR3 length equals 17 residues. CDR1 and CDR2 from the germline V gene are MNHEY and SVGAGI. The CDR3, as DNA: TGTGCCAGCAGTTATGTACCCGGACTAGAGGCTGGCGGGGAGCTGTTTTTT. Translation: CASSYVPGLEAGGELFF.

About this clonotype itself: A read error may be the cause here, since a much bigger clone is one base away. The rearrangement uses TRBV7-9 and TRBJ2-7; D call uncertain. The CDR3 is made up of 11 amino acids. Germline CDR1 reads SEHNR; CDR2 reads FQNEAQ (reference sequence). CDR3 DNA: TGTGCCAGCAGCTTAGTCGGCGGCCACACCTTC. It is translated as CASSLVGGHTF.